This entry concerns a single TCR beta chain. Its antigen is currently unknown. PCR used 60 Vbeta primers and 13 Jbeta primers. Libraries were prepared by immunoSEQ multiplex PCR; TCRdb keeps only in-frame clonotypes and omits some of them. The table lists fewer than 200,000 clones, about 75% of them singletons. This sample is part of a study of cytomegalovirus exposure and HLA in healthy donors. Looked up from germline, CDR1 is SEHNR and CDR2 is FQNEAQ (reference sequence). V was shortened by 1 base and J by 2 bases, with 12 bases between the two germline ends. This CDR3 spans 16 amino acids. Findings and caveats of the study: Analyzed later, association rates of TCRs varied across HLA loci, with DRB1 most and HLA-C fewest. Researchers reportedly found TCR beta sequences accurately predicted most subjects' HLA-A and HLA-B alleles.

Material for sequencing was PBMCs. The chain uses TRBV7-9 and TRBJ1-5; weak D call: TRBD1 (6 bases). This clonotype was sampled from a woman aged 45-65 years in good health and CMV-seropositive. The CDR3 DNA is TGTGCCAGCAGCTTAGGCGGGGGCTGGGGCAATCAGCCCCAGCATTTT. The encoded protein is CASSLGGGWGNQPQHF.